The source of this T cell receptor (beta chain) is a study of T cell responses to AZD1222 COVID-19 vaccine. The study, taken as a whole, reports: Nearly half of unique spike-specific TCRs reportedly avoided B.1.351 and B.1.1.7 mutated regions. Elevations in Spike-specific TCR breadth and depth followed administration of two AZD1222 doses. Regions 160-218 and 743-854 held dominance among vaccine-associated CD4 TCRs, which spanned spike.

Sequencing was performed with immunoSEQ multiplex PCR; in TCRdb, only in-frame clones are kept and a portion is missing. The table has hundreds of thousands of clones, 93% seen once; the top ten hold about 1%. The ends lost 5 bases at V and 4 bases at J; junction bases unmatched: 2. The CDR3 is made up of 13 amino acids. The germline CDR1 and CDR2 sequences are MNHEY and SMNVEV (reference sequence). Notes on this clone: What it binds is unknown.

The chain employs TRBV27 and TRBJ2-3, with 8 bases fitting TRBD1. Sequenced here: peripheral blood, sampled on day 0 of MenACWY control vaccination. The origin of this receptor is an adult in good health. The CDR3 coding sequence is TGTGCCAGCAGTGCACAGGGGGCAGATACGCAGTATTTT. Its protein product is CASSAQGADTQYF.